This T cell receptor beta chain was documented in a study of T cells in Graves' hyperthyroidism and ophthalmopathy. Regions amplified from RNA transcripts were the TCR beta CDR3 regions. TCR CDR3 underwent first-round RT-PCR with the HTBI primer set. TCRdb called the multiplex PCR reads again in MiXCR, with one record for every CDR3 protein. Of fewer than 350,000 distinct CDR3 sequences in the sample, about an eighth were seen once. This clonotype was found a few times. Its ends do not fully match the called genes, so a read error is possible. Exclusions: uncontrolled infection, other autoimmune disease, pregnancy, lactation. Sample collection date corresponds to first hyperthyroidism diagnosis, prior to any ophthalmopathy symptoms. The length of the CDR3 is 14 residues. Germline V gene lookup returns CDR1 SEHNR and CDR2 FQNEAQ (reference sequence).

The sequence was collected from a woman in her twenties or thirties with Graves' hyperthyroidism that later progressed to Graves' ophthalmopathy. Sequences were obtained from blood. V gene TRBV7-9 combines with J gene TRBJ1-1; D might be TRBD1 (5 bases). The CDR3 nucleotides are TGTGCCAGCAGATTAGTACAGGAGTCCACTGAAGCTTTCTTT. It translates to CASRLVQESTEAFF.